The 3 T cell receptor beta chains below all came from one sample that was sequenced in a study of T cell repertoires in cytomegalovirus infection. In TCRdb, the reads were re-called with MiXCR into one record per CDR3 protein. This table holds about 260,000 distinct CDR3 sequences, around 13% found once. The material sequenced was PBMCs. The receptor source for this set is a human donor in good health (CMV status not recorded). Some clones in this sample may be carry-over from other donors' samples.

This clonotype was picked up many times. CDR3 sequence reads: CASSSGAHTGELFF. For the CDR3, the DNA is TGTGCCAGCAGTTCAGGGGCCCACACCGGGGAGCTGTTTTTT. The genes are TRBV6-4 and TRBJ2-2; weak D call: TRBD1 (6 bases). Germline CDR1 and CDR2: MRHNA and SNTAGT. This CDR3 region has 14 residues. The germline V and J ends were trimmed by 5 bases and 3 bases, with 10 bases remaining between them.

Many counts were recorded for this clonotype. The rearrangement joins TRBV20-1 to TRBJ2-1; D is perhaps TRBD1 (5 bases). The V gene lost 6 bases and the J gene lost 1 base, with 19 bases spanning the gap. The CDR3 is 16 residues long. Germline V lookup: CDR1 DFQATT, CDR2 SNEGSKA (reference sequence). The CDR3 reads CSADTPLGRSYNEQFF. CDR3 nucleotide sequence: TGCAGTGCGGACACGCCGTTGGGCCGGTCCTACAATGAGCAGTTCTTC.

This clonotype was recorded a few times. This rearrangement joins TRBV5-6 to TRBJ2-5; D tentatively reads TRBD1 or TRBD2 (5 bases each). Trimming took 4 bases from V and 5 from J, leaving 21 bases between them. The V gene's germline CDR1 is SGHDT and CDR2 YYEEEE. The CDR3 consists of 16 residues. The CDR3 nucleotides read TGTGCCAGCAGCGGAGCCTTTGGGGGAGTCTTGGAGACCCAGTACTTC. Translated, it gives CASSGAFGGVLETQYF.